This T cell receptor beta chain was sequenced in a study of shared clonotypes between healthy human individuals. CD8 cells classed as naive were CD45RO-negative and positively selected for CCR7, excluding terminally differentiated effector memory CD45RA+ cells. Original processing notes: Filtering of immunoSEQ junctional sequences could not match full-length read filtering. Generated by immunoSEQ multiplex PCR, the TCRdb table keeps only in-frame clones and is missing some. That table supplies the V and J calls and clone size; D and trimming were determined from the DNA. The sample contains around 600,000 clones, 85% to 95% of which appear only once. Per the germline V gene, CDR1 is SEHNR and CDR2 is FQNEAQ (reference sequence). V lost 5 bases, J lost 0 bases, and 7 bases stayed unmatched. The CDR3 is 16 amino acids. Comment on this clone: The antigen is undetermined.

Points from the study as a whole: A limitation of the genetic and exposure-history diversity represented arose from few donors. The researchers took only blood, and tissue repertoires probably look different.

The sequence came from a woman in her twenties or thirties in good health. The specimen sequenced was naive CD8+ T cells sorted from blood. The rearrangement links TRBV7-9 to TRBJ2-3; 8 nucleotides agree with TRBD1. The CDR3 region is CASSATGDFSTDTQYF. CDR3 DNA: TGTGCCAGCAGCGCGACAGGGGACTTTAGCACAGATACGCAGTATTTT. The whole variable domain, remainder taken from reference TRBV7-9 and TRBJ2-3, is DTGVSQNPRHKITKRGQNVTFRCDPISEHNRLYWYRQTLGQGPEFLTYFQNEAQLEKSRLLSDRFSAERPKGSFSTLEIQRTEQGDSAMYLCASSATGDFSTDTQYFGPGTRLTVL.